These T cell receptor beta chains were read from a single sample in a study of a mutant IDH1 vaccine in newly diagnosed glioma. Clones were sequenced by immunoSEQ multiplex PCR, and TCRdb holds only the in-frame ones, with some missing. The sample holds more than 35,000 clones, approximately 83% seen once. Antigens of these TCRs are unknown. The starting material was PBMCs, obtained from a glioma patient whose treatment included an IDH1 peptide vaccine. Source of these receptors: a man aged 35-49 years with glioma. Each CDR3 is given with its conserved first and last residue. Fields, in order: D gene, J gene, clone size, V gene, CDR3 DNA, CDR3 protein. A D gene is named only where the DNA matches it firmly. The listing skips clone size in some rows; elsewhere it reads once, few, many or a size class.

D gene: -; J gene: TRBJ1-2; clone size: -; V gene: TRBV18; CDR3 DNA: TGTGCCAGCTCCCAAAGGGATAACTATGGCTACACCTTC; CDR3 protein: CASSQRDNYGYTF
D gene: TRBD1; J gene: TRBJ1-4; clone size: few; V gene: TRBV25-1; CDR3 DNA: TGTGCCAGCAGTGGACAGGGCGGGAGTGAAAAACTGTTTTTT; CDR3 protein: CASSGQGGSEKLFF
D gene: -; J gene: TRBJ2-7; clone size: -; V gene: TRBV14; CDR3 DNA: TGTGCCAGCAGCCAAGCGGGTTTGGGGTACGAGCAGTACTTC; CDR3 protein: CASSQAGLGYEQYF
D gene: -; J gene: TRBJ1-2; clone size: -; V gene: TRBV9; CDR3 DNA: TGTGCCAGCAGCGTCCCAGGGGACTATGGCTACACCTTC; CDR3 protein: CASSVPGDYGYTF
D gene: -; J gene: TRBJ2-7; clone size: -; V gene: TRBV7-9; CDR3 DNA: TGTGCCAGCAGCTTTGCAGACTACTACGAGCAGTACTTC; CDR3 protein: CASSFADYYEQYF
D gene: -; J gene: TRBJ2-2; clone size: few; V gene: TRBV6-1; CDR3 DNA: TGTGCCAGCAGTGGACCGGTGGGGGAGCTGTTTTTT; CDR3 protein: CASSGPVGELFF
D gene: -; J gene: TRBJ2-1; clone size: -; V gene: TRBV11-2; CDR3 DNA: TGTGCCAGCAGGGCAATCGGAAGCTCCTACAATGAGCAGTTCTTC; CDR3 protein: CASRAIGSSYNEQFF
D gene: TRBD1; J gene: TRBJ2-3; clone size: -; V gene: TRBV6-4; CDR3 DNA: TGTGCCAGCAGTTTAACAGGGGACGAATCAGATACGCAGTATTTT; CDR3 protein: CASSLTGDESDTQYF
D gene: -; J gene: TRBJ1-1; clone size: -; V gene: TRBV5-1; CDR3 DNA: TGCGCCAGCAGCTTGGCTTTACAGGGGAACACTGAAGCTTTCTTT; CDR3 protein: CASSLALQGNTEAFF
D gene: -; J gene: TRBJ2-7; clone size: -; V gene: TRBV6-1; CDR3 DNA: TGTGCCAGCAGTGAGGGGGGCCAGGTCTACGAGCAGTACTTC; CDR3 protein: CASSEGGQVYEQYF
D gene: -; J gene: TRBJ2-7; clone size: -; V gene: TRBV2; CDR3 DNA: TGTGCCAGCAGTGAAGAAACTAGCTACGAGCAGTACTTC; CDR3 protein: CASSEETSYEQYF
D gene: -; J gene: TRBJ2-5; clone size: -; V gene: TRBV15; CDR3 DNA: TGTGCCACCAGCAGAGCTAGCCGCGCCCAAGAGACCCAGTACTTC; CDR3 protein: CATSRASRAQETQYF
D gene: -; J gene: TRBJ2-2; clone size: -; V gene: TRBV7-2; CDR3 DNA: TGTGCCAGCAGCCGAGTTTGGTTGGCCGGGGAGCTGTTTTTT; CDR3 protein: CASSRVWLAGELFF
D gene: TRBD1; J gene: TRBJ2-4; clone size: -; V gene: TRBV5-1; CDR3 DNA: TGCGCCAGCAGCAGGGGACAGGCGGAAAACATTCAGTACTTC; CDR3 protein: CASSRGQAENIQYF
D gene: TRBD1; J gene: TRBJ1-2; clone size: -; V gene: TRBV4-3; CDR3 DNA: TGCGCCAGCAGCCGAGAACTACAGGGGCGCGCCTATGGCTACACCTTC; CDR3 protein: CASSRELQGRAYGYTF
D gene: TRBD2; J gene: TRBJ2-5; clone size: -; V gene: TRBV5-5; CDR3 DNA: TGTGCCAGCAGCTTGGTTCTAGCGGGGTCTATGGGGGCCCAAGAGACCCAGTACTTC; CDR3 protein: CASSLVLAGSMGAQETQYF
D gene: -; J gene: TRBJ1-3; clone size: -; V gene: TRBV6-5; CDR3 DNA: TGTGCCACCCAGGAGGGGAGGGGAAACACCATATATTTT; CDR3 protein: CATQEGRGNTIYF
D gene: -; J gene: TRBJ1-5; clone size: few; V gene: TRBV18; CDR3 DNA: TGTGCCAGCTCACCACCTGCAGGATGGGGGCCCCAGCATTTT; CDR3 protein: CASSPPAGWGPQHF
D gene: -; J gene: TRBJ1-1; clone size: -; V gene: TRBV4-1; CDR3 DNA: TGCGCCAGCAGCCAGGACATCCTGAACACTGAAGCTTTCTTT; CDR3 protein: CASSQDILNTEAFF
D gene: TRBD1; J gene: TRBJ1-4; clone size: -; V gene: TRBV5-1; CDR3 DNA: TGCGCCAGCAGCTTGGGGTCTAACAGGGGAAATGAAAAACTGTTTTTT; CDR3 protein: CASSLGSNRGNEKLFF
D gene: -; J gene: TRBJ1-1; clone size: -; V gene: TRBV5-6; CDR3 DNA: TGTGCCAGCAGCCAAGAGCAGACTGAAGCTTTCTTT; CDR3 protein: CASSQEQTEAFF
D gene: -; J gene: TRBJ1-2; clone size: -; V gene: TRBV20-1; CDR3 DNA: TGCAGTGCCGGACCCTATGGCTACACCTTC; CDR3 protein: CSAGPYGYTF
D gene: -; J gene: TRBJ2-1; clone size: -; V gene: TRBV6-5; CDR3 DNA: TGTGCCAGCAGTTACTCTAGGGGGGATAATGAGCAGTTCTTC; CDR3 protein: CASSYSRGDNEQFF
D gene: -; J gene: TRBJ2-5; clone size: -; V gene: TRBV7-7; CDR3 DNA: TGTGCTAGCAGCTTAACGGGACTGCAAGAGACCCAGTACTTC; CDR3 protein: CASSLTGLQETQYF